Shown below are 21 T cell receptor beta chains from a single sample sequenced in a study of Graves' ophthalmopathy and Graves' hyperthyroidism. The study amplified TCR beta CDR3 regions using RNA transcripts. The library came from an HTBI-primed first-round RT-PCR and a second-round multiplex PCR. MiXCR, run by TCRdb on the multiplex PCR reads, gives a single entry per CDR3 protein. The sample yields about 480,000 distinct CDR3 sequences, roughly 14% seen once. Source material: blood. These receptors were obtained from a woman aged 25 to 39 with Graves' ophthalmopathy.

This clonotype was seen more than once but under ten times. The CDR3: CASSHQEKGRETQYF. CDR3 DNA sequence: TGTGCCAGCAGTCATCAGGAGAAGGGTCGGGAGACCCAGTACTTC. V and J are TRBV28 and TRBJ2-5, with unresolved D. Trimming removed 5 bases at V and 5 bases at J, with 18 bases between. Looked up from germline, CDR1 is MDHEN and CDR2 is SYDVKM. This CDR3 is built from 15 residues.

Many counts were recorded for this clonotype. This chain links TRBV27 with TRBJ1-5; D not resolved. Germline V gene lookup returns CDR1 MNHEY and CDR2 SMNVEV (reference sequence). V dropped 3 bases and J dropped 4 bases, with 13 bases sitting between them. The CDR3 covers 15 residues. The CDR3 protein is CASSFSRTGNQPQHF. The CDR3 nucleotides read TGTGCCAGCAGTTTTTCCAGGACCGGGAATCAGCCCCAGCATTTT.

This clonotype was counted many times. The CDR3 region has the DNA TGTGCCAGCAGCTCGACAGGGAGCCTGGGCTACACCTTC. Amino acids: CASSSTGSLGYTF. The J gene is TRBJ1-2, the V gene TRBV12-3 or TRBV12-4; 7 bases fit TRBD1. V lost 6 bases, J lost 8 bases, and 9 bases stayed unmatched. CDR3 size: 13 residues.

This clonotype was found many times. The gene calls are TRBV29-1 and TRBJ1-1; D is uncertain. CDR1 and CDR2 (germline): SQVTM, ANQGSEA. The CDR3 sequence is 9 residues long. Between the trimmed V and J ends, which lost 6 bases and 1 base, there was a span of 0 bases. The CDR3: CSVNTEAFF. CDR3 coding DNA: TGCAGCGTGAACACTGAAGCTTTCTTT.

The V call is TRBV20-1, the J call TRBJ2-7; 14 bases match TRBD2. Germline-derived CDR1 and CDR2 are DFQATT and SNEGSKA (reference sequence). J gave up 3 bases and V 4 bases, and 5 bases lay outside the gene matches. The CDR3 extends over 15 amino acids. This chain's CDR3 is CSATPGTSGGYEQYF. Here the CDR3 DNA reads TGCAGTGCTACTCCCGGGACTAGCGGGGGCTACGAGCAGTACTTC.

In its sample, this clonotype was seen many times. A much larger clone is a single base away; this may be a read error. The V and J genes are TRBV6-1 and TRBJ2-5, with 9 bases lining up with TRBD2. Germline CDR1 is MNHNS and CDR2 is SASEGT. The CDR3 loop spans 15 amino acids. The CDR3, as DNA: TGTGCCAGCAGTGAAATGGGCGGGGGGGGAGAGACCAAGTACTTC. Its translation is CASSEMGGGGETKYF.

The V call is TRBV7-6, the J call TRBJ2-3; unclear D gene. CDR3 size: 14 residues. V shed 4 bases and J shed 2 bases, with 10 bases lying between them. Germline V lookup: CDR1 SGHVS, CDR2 FNYEAQ. The CDR3 here is CASSSRRNTDTQYF. CDR3 nucleotides: TGTGCCAGCAGCTCCCGACGGAACACAGATACGCAGTATTTT.

There are many counts of this clonotype. The V call is TRBV5-1, the J call TRBJ2-7, with 9 nucleotides matching TRBD2. Germline V gene lookup returns CDR1 SGHRS and CDR2 YFSETQ. After removal of 0 bases from V and 1 base from J, the junction contained 5 bases not matched to a gene. CDR3 length: 16 amino acids. The CDR3 nucleotides are TGCGCCAGCAGCTTGGAGGGTAGCGGGAGTTCCTACGAGCAGTACTTC. This codes for CASSLEGSGSSYEQYF.

This clonotype was seen repeatedly, ten times or more. The chain recombines TRBV19 with TRBJ1-2; D gene uncertain. The germline V gene has CDR1 LNHDA and CDR2 SQIVND (reference sequence). The CDR3 runs 14 residues. V was clipped by 3 bases and J by 4 bases, with 12 bases between them. The CDR3 nucleotides are TGTGCCAGTAGTATTGCCCAGGACCGCTATGGCTACACCTTC. It yields the protein CASSIAQDRYGYTF. Full variable domain (remainder filled in from reference TRBV19 and TRBJ1-2): DGGITQSPKYLFRKEGQNVTLSCEQNLNHDAMYWYRQDPGQGLRLIYYSQIVNDFQKGDIAEGYSVSREKKESFPLTVTSAQKNPTAFYLCASSIAQDRYGYTFGSGTRLTVV.

The chain joins TRBV29-1 to TRBJ2-7; a possible D gene is TRBD1 (5 bases). The CDR3 spans 12 residues. Germline V gene data show CDR1 as SQVTM and CDR2 as ANQGSEA. V lost 4 bases and J lost 1, with 8 bases in between. The CDR3 nucleotides read TGCAGCGTTGGCGACAGATCCTACGAGCAGTACTTC. Translating it yields CSVGDRSYEQYF.

This clonotype was found many times. CDR3 in DNA: TGTGCCAGCAGGCACGACAGCACCGGGGAGCTGTTTTTT. Its protein is CASRHDSTGELFF. J is TRBJ2-2 and V is TRBV12-3 or TRBV12-4; weak D call: TRBD1 (5 bases). The ends were cut back, 6 bases at V and 4 bases at J, with 9 bases in the middle. The CDR3 spans 13 residues.

There are many counts of this clonotype. This chain uses TRBV20-1 with TRBJ1-1, with D tentatively TRBD1 (5 bases). V dropped 6 bases and J dropped 8 bases, with 22 bases sitting between them. The germline gives CDR1 DFQATT, CDR2 SNEGSKA (reference sequence). There are 14 residues in the CDR3. CDR3 in DNA: TGCAGTGCAACGCCCGCTGGGGGGATGTCCGAAGCTTTCTTT. This sequence encodes CSATPAGGMSEAFF.

This clonotype was counted at least ten times. The chain uses TRBV7-9 and TRBJ2-5; a weak D match, TRBD2 (5 bases). V lost 1 base to trimming and J lost 0 bases, with 12 bases between them. The CDR3 contains 16 residues. Germline CDR1 and CDR2: SEHNR and FQNEAQ (reference sequence). Here the CDR3 reads CASSLGTTGYQETQYF. The CDR3 nucleotides read TGTGCCAGCAGCTTAGGAACGACGGGGTACCAAGAGACCCAGTACTTC.

Many counts were recorded for this clonotype. The gene calls are TRBV7-9 and TRBJ2-5; D is unresolved. The length of the CDR3 is 16 residues. Germline V gene sequence: CDR1 SEHNR, CDR2 FQNEAQ (reference sequence). V lost 1 base and J lost 0, with 12 bases in between. CDR3 amino acids: CASSLVGSLYQETQYF. The CDR3 DNA follows: TGTGCCAGCAGCTTAGTCGGCAGTCTGTACCAAGAGACCCAGTACTTC.

This clonotype was found many times. The chain has TRBV6-1 and TRBJ2-4; D call uncertain. Germline assignment: CDR1 MNHNS and CDR2 SASEGT. This CDR3 is 16 amino acids long. Deletions cut 2 bases from V and 0 bases from J, with 11 bases between. The CDR3 protein is CASSERQALAKNIQYF. DNA of the CDR3: TGTGCCAGCAGTGAACGGCAGGCTCTAGCCAAAAACATTCAGTACTTC.

This clonotype occurred a few times. The genes are TRBV11-1 and TRBJ1-5; possibly TRBD1 for D (5 bases). V lost 5 bases and J 3 bases, leaving 17 bases between the germline ends. This CDR3 is built from 16 residues. In germline, CDR1 is SGHAT, CDR2 FQDESV (reference sequence). The CDR3 reads CASSQGWGEPNQPQHF. CDR3 coding DNA: TGTGCCAGCAGCCAAGGGTGGGGGGAACCCAATCAGCCCCAGCATTTT.

This chain links TRBV7-8 with TRBJ2-7, with 10 bases that match TRBD1. Germline lookup yields CDR1 SGHVS and CDR2 FQNEAQ. Trimming removed 6 bases from V and 0 bases from J; junction bases left unmatched: 8. This CDR3 has 16 amino acids. CDR3 sequence: CASSGTGDVSSYEQYF. CDR3 bases: TGTGCCAGCAGTGGGACAGGGGACGTCAGCTCCTACGAGCAGTACTTC.

This clonotype was detected many times. The chain couples TRBV5-1 to TRBJ2-2; D not resolved. CDR3 length: 14 amino acids. Germline CDR1 SGHRS, CDR2 YFSETQ. V was pared by 5 bases and J by 3 bases, with 11 bases between. In DNA, the CDR3 is TGCGCCAGCAGGCTCCTCTCGGACACCGGGGAGCTGTTTTTT. It encodes CASRLLSDTGELFF.

The sample holds many counts of this clonotype. The rearrangement joins TRBV2 to TRBJ1-3; D not resolved. Germline V gene sequence: CDR1 SNHLY, CDR2 FYNNEI. The CDR3 totals 13 residues. The V gene lost 2 bases and the J gene lost 3 bases, with 5 bases spanning the gap. The CDR3 region is CASSESDGNTIYF. In nucleotides, the CDR3 is TGTGCCAGCAGTGAATCAGATGGAAACACCATATATTTT.

This clonotype was detected many times. The V call is TRBV10-2, the J call TRBJ1-1; no clear D. V lost 3 bases, J lost 3 bases, and 5 bases lay in between. The length of the CDR3 is 12 residues. In germline, CDR1 is WSHSY, CDR2 SAAADI. The CDR3 loop reads CASSDADTEAFF. The CDR3 nucleotides are TGCGCCAGCAGTGATGCGGACACTGAAGCTTTCTTT.

This clonotype has at least ten counts. The chain uses TRBV20-1 and TRBJ1-5; D is undetermined. This CDR3 spans 13 amino acids. Germline loops: CDR1 DFQATT, CDR2 SNEGSKA (reference sequence). V was clipped by 1 base and J by 1 base, with 5 bases between them. CDR3 in amino acids: CSARGESNQPQHF. DNA of the CDR3: TGCAGTGCTAGAGGGGAAAGCAATCAGCCCCAGCATTTT.